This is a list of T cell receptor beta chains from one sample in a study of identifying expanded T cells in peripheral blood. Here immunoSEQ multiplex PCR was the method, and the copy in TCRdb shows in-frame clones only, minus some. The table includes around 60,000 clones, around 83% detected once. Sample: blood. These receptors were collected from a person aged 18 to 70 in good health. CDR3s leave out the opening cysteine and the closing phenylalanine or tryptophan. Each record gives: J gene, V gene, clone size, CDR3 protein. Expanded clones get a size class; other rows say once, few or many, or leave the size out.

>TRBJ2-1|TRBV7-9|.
ASSLGTGGNYNEQF
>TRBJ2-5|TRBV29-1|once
SAPEDLAWGRETQY
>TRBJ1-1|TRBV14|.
ASSQLRGPNTEAF
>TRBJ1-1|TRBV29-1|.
SGGGLSTEAF
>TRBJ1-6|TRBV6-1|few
ASSEGVGGGSYNSPLH
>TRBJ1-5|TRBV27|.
ASSLYNNQPQH
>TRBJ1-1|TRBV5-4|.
ASSHRGPNTEAF
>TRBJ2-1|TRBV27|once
ASSPLGQGALRNEQF
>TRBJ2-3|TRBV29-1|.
SVSRLARFTDTQY
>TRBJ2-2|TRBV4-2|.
ASSPTSAATGELF
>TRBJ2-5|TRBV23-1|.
ASSHRTPAGQTQY
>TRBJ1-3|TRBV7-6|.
ASSLSARGAGNTIY
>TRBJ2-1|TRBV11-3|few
ASSLAGGYNEQF
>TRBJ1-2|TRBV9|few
ASSANYGYT
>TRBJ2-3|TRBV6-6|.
ASLRVDTQY
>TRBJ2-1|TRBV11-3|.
ASSQGVRQLIGNEQF
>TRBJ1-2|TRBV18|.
ASSVYRDSLSDGYT
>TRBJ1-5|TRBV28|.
ASSFYQGGNQPQH
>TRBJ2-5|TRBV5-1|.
ASSFGFQETQY
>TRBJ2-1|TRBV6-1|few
ASTASGSYNEQF
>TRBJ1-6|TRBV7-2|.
ASSRNWGGSGSSPLH
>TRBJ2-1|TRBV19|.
ASSMGQRSENEQF
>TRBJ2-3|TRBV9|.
ASTPAMGAGDTQY
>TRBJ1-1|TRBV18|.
ASSIGFTRGNTEAF
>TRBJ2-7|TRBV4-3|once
ASSQDLAGGLLSYEQY
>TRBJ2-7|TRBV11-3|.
ASSLTSGSYEQY
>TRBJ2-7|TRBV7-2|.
ASSFGLVSEQY
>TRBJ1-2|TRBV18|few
ASSPAWDYT
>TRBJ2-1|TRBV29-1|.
SVDGGTGGANEQF